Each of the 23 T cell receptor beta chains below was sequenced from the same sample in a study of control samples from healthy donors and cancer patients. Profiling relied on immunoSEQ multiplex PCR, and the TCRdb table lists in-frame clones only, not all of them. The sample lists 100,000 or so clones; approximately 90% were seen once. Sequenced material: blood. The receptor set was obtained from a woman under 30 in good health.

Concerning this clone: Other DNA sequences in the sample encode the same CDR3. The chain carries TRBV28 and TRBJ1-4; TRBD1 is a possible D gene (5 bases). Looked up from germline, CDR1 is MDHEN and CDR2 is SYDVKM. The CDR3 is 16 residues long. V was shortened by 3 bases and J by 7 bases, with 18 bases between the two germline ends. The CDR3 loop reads CASSLVGEGRGEKLFF. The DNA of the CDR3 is TGTGCCAGCAGTTTGGTAGGGGAGGGGCGGGGTGAAAAACTGTTTTTT. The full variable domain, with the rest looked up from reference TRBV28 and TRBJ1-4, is DVKVTQSSRYLVKRTGEKVFLECVQDMDHENMFWYRQDPGLGLRLIYFSYDVKMKEKGDIPEGYSVSREKKERFSLILESASTNQTSMYLCASSLVGEGRGEKLFFGSGTQLSVL.

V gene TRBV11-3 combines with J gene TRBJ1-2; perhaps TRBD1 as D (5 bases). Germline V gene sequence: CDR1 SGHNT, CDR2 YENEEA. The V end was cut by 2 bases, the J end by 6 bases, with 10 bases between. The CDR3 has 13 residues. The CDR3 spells CASSLTQGDGYTF. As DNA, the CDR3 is TGTGCCAGCAGCTTAACCCAGGGCGATGGCTACACCTTC.

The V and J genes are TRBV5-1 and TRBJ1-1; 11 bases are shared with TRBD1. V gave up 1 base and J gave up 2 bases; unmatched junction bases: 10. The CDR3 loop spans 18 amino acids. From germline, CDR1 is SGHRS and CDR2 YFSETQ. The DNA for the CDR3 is TGCGCCAGCAGCTTGCTAGGGGGACAGGGGGTCGGAAACACTGAAGCTTTCTTT. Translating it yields CASSLLGGQGVGNTEAFF.

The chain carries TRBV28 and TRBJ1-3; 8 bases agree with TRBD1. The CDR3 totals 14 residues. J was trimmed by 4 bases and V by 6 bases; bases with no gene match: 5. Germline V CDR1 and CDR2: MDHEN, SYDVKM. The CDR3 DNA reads TGTGCCAGCAGCCTCAGGGGGCCCGGAAACACCATATATTTT. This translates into CASSLRGPGNTIYF.

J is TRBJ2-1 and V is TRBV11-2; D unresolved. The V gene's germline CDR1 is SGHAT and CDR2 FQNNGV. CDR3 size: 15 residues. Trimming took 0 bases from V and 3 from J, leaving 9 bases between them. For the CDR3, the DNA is TGTGCCAGCAGCTTAGATCCTACTAACTACAATGAGCAGTTCTTC. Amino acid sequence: CASSLDPTNYNEQFF.

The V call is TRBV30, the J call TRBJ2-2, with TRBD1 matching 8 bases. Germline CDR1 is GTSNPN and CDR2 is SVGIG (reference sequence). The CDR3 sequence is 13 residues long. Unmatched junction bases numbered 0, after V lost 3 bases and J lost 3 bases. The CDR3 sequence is CAWRDRDTGELFF. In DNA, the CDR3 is TGTGCCTGGAGGGACAGGGACACCGGGGAGCTGTTTTTT.

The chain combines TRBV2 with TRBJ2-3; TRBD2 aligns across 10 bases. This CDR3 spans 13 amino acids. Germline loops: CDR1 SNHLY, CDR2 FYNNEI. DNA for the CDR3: TGTGCAATAGCGGGGGGAGGGTCAGATACGCAGTATTTT. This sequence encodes CAIAGGGSDTQYF.

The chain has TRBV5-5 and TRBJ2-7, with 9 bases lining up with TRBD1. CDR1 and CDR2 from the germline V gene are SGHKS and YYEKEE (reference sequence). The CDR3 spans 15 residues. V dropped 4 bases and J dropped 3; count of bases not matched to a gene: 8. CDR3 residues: CASSLAGTGFYEQYF. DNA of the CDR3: TGTGCCAGCAGCCTAGCCGGGACAGGGTTCTACGAGCAGTACTTC.

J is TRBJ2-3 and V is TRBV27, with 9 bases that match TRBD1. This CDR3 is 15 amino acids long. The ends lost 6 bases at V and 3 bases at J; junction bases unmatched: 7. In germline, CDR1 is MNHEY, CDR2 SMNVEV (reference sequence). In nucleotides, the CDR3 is TGTGCCAGCAGCCTAACGGGGACAGGGACAGATACGCAGTATTTT. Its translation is CASSLTGTGTDTQYF.

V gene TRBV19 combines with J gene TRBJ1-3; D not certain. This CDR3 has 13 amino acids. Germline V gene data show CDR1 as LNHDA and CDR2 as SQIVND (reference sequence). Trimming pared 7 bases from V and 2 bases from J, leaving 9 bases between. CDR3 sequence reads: CASNSFTGNTIYF. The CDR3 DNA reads TGTGCCAGTAACAGCTTCACTGGAAACACCATATATTTT.

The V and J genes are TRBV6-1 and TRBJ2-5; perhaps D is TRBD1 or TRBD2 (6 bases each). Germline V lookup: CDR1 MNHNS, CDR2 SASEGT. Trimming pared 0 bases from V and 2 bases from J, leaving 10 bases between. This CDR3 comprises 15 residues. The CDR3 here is CASSEAGGQQETQYF. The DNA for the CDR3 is TGTGCCAGCAGTGAAGCCGGGGGACAACAAGAGACCCAGTACTTC.

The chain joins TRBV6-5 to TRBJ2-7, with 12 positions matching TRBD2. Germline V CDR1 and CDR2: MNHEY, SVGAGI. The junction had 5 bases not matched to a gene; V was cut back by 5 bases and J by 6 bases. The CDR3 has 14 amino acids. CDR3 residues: CASSTGLAGPEQYF. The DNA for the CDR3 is TGTGCCAGCAGTACAGGACTAGCGGGACCCGAGCAGTACTTC.

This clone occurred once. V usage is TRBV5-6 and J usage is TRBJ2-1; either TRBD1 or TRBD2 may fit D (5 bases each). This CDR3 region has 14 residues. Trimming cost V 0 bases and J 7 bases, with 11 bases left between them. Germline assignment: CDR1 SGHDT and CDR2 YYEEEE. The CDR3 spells CASSLGSWGNEQFF. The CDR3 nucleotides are TGTGCCAGCAGCTTGGGTTCGTGGGGGAATGAGCAGTTCTTC.

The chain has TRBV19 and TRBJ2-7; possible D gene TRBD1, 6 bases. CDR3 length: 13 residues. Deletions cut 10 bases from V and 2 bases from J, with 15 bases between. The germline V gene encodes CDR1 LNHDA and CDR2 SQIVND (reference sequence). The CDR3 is CATARDNTYEQYF. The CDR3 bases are TGTGCCACCGCCCGGGACAACACCTACGAGCAGTACTTC.

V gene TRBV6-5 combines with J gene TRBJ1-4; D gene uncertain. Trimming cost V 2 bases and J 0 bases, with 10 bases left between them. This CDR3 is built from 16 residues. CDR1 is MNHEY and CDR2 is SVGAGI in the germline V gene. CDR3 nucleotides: TGTGCCAGCAGTTACAGGGCCCCCGCAACTAATGAAAAACTGTTTTTT. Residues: CASSYRAPATNEKLFF.

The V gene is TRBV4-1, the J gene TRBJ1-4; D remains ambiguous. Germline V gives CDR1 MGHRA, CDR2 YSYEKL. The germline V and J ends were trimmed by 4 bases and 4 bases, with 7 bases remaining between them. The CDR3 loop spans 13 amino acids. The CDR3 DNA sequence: TGCGCCAGCAGCCCTGCAGTTAATGAAAAACTGTTTTTT. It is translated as CASSPAVNEKLFF.

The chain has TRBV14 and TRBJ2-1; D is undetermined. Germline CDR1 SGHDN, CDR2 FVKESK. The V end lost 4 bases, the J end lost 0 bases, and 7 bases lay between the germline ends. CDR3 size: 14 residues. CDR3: CASSPYYSYNEQFF. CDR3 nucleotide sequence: TGTGCCAGCAGCCCGTACTACTCCTACAATGAGCAGTTCTTC.

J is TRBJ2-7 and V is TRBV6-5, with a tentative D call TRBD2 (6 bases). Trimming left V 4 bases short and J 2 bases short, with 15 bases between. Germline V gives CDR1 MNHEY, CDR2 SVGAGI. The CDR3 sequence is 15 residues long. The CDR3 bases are TGTGCCAGCAGTTCCCCGGGGAGGCTAGCCTACGAGCAGTACTTC. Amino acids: CASSSPGRLAYEQYF.

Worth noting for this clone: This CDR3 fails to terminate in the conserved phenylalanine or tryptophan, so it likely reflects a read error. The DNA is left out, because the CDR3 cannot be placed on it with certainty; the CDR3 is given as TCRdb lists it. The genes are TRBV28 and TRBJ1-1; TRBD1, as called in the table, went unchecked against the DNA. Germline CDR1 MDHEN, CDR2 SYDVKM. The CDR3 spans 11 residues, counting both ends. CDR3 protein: CASSLGTTTSY.

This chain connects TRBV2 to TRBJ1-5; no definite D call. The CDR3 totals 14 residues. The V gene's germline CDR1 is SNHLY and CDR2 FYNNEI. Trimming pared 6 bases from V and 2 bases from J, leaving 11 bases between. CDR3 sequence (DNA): TGTGCCAGCAGGGACTACGGGGGCAATCAGCCCCAGCATTTT. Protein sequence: CASRDYGGNQPQHF.

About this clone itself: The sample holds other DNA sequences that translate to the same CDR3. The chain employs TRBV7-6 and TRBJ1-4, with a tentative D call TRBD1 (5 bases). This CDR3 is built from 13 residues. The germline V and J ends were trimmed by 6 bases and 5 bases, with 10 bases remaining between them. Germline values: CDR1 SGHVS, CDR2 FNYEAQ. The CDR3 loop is CASSSGLNEKLFF. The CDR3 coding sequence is TGTGCCAGCAGTTCAGGGTTAAATGAAAAACTGTTTTTT.

The CDR3 DNA follows: TGCGCCAGCAGCTCAAAGGCCCTAAGCTCCTACGAGCAGTACTTC. This sequence encodes CASSSKALSSYEQYF. The chain carries TRBV4-3 and TRBJ2-7; D unclear. The CDR3 runs to 15 residues. Trimming left V 5 bases short and J 0 bases short, with 14 bases between. The germline gives CDR1 LGHNA, CDR2 YSLEER.

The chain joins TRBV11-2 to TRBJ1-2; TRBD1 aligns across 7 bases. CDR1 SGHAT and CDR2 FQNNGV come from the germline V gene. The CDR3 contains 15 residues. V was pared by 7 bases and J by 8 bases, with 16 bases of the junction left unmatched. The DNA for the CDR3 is TGTGCCAGCACTCGTGGACCGGGACAGCTTTCGGGCTACACCTTC. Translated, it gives CASTRGPGQLSGYTF.